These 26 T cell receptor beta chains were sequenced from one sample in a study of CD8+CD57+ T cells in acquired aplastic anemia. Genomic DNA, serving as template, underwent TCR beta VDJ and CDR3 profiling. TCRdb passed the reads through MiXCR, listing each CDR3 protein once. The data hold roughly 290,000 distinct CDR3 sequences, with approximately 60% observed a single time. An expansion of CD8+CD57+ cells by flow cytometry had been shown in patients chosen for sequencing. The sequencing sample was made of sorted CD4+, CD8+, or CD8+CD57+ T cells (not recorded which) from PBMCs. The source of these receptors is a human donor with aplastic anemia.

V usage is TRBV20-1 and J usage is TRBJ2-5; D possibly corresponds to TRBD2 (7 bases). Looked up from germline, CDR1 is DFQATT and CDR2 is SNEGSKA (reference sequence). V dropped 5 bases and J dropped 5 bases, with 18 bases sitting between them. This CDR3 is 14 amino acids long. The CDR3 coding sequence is TGCAGTGCTCCTGGGAGGGGGGGCCGGGAGACCCAGTACTTC. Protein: CSAPGRGGRETQYF.

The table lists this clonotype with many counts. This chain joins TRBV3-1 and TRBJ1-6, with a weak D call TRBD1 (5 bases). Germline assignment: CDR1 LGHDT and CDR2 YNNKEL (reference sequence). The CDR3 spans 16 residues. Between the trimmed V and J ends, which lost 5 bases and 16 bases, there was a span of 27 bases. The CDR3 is CASSSSGTSSFTILHF. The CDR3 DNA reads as TGTGCCAGCAGCAGTTCCGGGACCTCGAGCTTCACGATACTCCACTTT. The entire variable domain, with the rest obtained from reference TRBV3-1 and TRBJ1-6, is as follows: DTAVSQTPKYLVTQMGNDKSIKCEQNLGHDTMYWYKQDSKKFLKIMFSYNNKELIINETVPNRFSPKSPDKAHLNLHINSLELGDSAVYFCASSSSGTSSFTILHFGNGTRLTVT.

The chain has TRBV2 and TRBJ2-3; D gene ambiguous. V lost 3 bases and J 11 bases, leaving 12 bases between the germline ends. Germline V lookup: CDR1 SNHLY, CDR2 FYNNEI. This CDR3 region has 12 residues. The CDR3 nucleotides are TGTGCCAGCAGTGACGTCAGCTGGGTGCAGTATTTT. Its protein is CASSDVSWVQYF.

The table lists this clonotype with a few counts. The chain's CDR3 is CASSPRRGTAYTYEQYF. CDR3 coding DNA: TGTGCCAGCAGTCCCCGCCGGGGGACAGCATACACCTACGAGCAGTACTTC. The V and J genes are TRBV11-2 and TRBJ2-7, with D possibly matching TRBD1 (7 bases). The CDR3 contains 17 residues. Per the germline V gene, CDR1 is SGHAT and CDR2 is FQNNGV. With 6 bases removed from V and 2 bases from J, the gap between germline ends came to 23 bases.

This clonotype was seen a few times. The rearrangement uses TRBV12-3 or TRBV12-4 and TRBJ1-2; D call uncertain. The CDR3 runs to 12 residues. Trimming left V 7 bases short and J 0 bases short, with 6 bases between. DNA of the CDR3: TGTGCCAGCATCACAGCTAACTATGGCTACACCTTC. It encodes CASITANYGYTF.

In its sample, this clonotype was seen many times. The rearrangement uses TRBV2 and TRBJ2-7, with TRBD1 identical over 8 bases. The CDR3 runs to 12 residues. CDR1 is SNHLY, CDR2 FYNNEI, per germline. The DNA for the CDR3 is TGTGCGGAGGGGCAGGGGGCCGACGAGCAGTACTTC. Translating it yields CAEGQGADEQYF.

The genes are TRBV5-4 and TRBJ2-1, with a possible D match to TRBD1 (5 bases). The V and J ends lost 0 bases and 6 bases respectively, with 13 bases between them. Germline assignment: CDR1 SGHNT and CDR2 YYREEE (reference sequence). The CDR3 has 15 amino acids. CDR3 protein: CASSLEQGRSNEQFF. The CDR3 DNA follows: TGTGCCAGCAGCTTGGAGCAGGGTCGGTCCAATGAGCAGTTCTTC.

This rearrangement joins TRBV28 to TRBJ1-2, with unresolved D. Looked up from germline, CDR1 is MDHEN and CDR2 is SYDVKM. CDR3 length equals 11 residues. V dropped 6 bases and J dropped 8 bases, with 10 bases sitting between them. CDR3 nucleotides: TGTGCCAGCAGCTCTGTGCCCGGCTACACCTTC. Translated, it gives CASSSVPGYTF.

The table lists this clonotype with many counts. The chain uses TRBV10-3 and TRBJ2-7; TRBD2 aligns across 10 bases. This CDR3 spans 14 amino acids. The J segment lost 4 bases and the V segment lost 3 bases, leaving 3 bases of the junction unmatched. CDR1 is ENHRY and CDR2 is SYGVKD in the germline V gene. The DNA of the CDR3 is TGTGCCATCAGTGACACTAGCGGGGTGTACGAGCAGTACTTC. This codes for CAISDTSGVYEQYF.

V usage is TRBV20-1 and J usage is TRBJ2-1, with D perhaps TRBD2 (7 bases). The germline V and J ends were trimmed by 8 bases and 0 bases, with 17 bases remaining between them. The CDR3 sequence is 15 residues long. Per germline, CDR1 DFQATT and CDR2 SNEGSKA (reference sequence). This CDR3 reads CSSWGAGDSYNEQFF. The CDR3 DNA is TGCAGTTCCTGGGGGGCGGGGGACTCCTACAATGAGCAGTTCTTC.

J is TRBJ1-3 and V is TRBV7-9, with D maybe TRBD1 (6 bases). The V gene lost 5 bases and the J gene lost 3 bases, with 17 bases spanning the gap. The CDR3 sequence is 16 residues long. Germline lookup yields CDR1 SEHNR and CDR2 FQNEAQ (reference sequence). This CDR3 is CASSPNAQGFGNTIYF. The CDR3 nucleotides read TGTGCCAGCAGCCCTAACGCACAGGGTTTTGGAAACACCATATATTTT.

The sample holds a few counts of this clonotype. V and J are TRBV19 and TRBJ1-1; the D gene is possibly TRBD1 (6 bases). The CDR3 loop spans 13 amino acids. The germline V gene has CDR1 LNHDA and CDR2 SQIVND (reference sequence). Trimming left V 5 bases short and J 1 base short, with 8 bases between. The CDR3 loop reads CASSGRGNTEAFF. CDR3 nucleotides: TGTGCCAGTAGTGGCAGGGGGAACACTGAAGCTTTCTTT.

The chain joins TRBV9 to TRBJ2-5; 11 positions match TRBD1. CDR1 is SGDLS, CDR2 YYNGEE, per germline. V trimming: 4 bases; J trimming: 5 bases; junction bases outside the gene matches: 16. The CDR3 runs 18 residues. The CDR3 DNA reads TGTGCCAGCAGCACCCAGACCGGGACAGGGGGTTTCGGGGAGACCCAGTACTTC. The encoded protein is CASSTQTGTGGFGETQYF.

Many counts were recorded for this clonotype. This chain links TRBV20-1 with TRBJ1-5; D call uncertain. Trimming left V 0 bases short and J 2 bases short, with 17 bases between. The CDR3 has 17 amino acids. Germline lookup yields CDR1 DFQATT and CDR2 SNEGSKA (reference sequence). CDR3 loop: CSAREEWQALGNQPQHF. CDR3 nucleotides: TGCAGTGCTAGAGAGGAGTGGCAGGCCCTCGGCAATCAGCCCCAGCATTTT.

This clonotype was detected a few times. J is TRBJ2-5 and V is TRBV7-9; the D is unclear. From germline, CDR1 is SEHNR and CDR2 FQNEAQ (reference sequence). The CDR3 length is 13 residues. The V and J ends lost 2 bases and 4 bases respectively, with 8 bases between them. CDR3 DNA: TGTGCCAGCAGCTTAAACGGGCTAGAGACCCAGTACTTC. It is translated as CASSLNGLETQYF.

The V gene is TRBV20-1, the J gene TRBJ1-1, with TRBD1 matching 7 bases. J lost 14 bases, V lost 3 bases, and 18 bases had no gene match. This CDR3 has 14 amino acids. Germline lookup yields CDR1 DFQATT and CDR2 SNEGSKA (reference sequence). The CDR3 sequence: CSASPHRGGTVAFF. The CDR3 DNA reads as TGCAGTGCTAGTCCGCACAGGGGTGGCACTGTAGCCTTCTTT.

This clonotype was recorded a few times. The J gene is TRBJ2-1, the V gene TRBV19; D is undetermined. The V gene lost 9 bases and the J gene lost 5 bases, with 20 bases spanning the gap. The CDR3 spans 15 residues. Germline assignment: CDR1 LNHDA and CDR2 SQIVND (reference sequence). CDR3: CASSLETYPHNEQFF. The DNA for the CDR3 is TGTGCCAGCAGCTTAGAGACTTACCCTCACAATGAGCAGTTCTTC. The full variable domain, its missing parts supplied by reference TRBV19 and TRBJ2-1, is DGGITQSPKYLFRKEGQNVTLSCEQNLNHDAMYWYRQDPGQGLRLIYYSQIVNDFQKGDIAEGYSVSREKKESFPLTVTSAQKNPTAFYLCASSLETYPHNEQFFGPGTRLTVL.

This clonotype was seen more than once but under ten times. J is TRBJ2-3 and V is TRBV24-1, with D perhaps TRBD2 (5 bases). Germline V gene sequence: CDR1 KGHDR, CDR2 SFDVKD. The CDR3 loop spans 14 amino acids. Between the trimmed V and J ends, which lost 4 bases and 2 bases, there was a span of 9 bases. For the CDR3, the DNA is TGTGCCACCAGTGAGCGGGCGGCCACAGATACGCAGTATTTT. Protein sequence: CATSERAATDTQYF.

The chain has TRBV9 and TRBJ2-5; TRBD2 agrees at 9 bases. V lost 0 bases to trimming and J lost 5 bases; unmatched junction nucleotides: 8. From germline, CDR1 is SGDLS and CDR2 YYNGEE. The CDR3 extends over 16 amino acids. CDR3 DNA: TGTGCCAGCAGCGTAGGGGGTAGCGGGAGAGGGGAGACCCAGTACTTC. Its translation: CASSVGGSGRGETQYF.

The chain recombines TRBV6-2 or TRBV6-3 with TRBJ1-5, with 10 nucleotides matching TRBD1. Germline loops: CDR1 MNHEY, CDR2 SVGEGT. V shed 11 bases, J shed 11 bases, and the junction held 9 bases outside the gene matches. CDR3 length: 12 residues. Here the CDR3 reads CAARQGAGSQHF. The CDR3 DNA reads TGTGCCGCGCGACAGGGGGCCGGGTCCCAGCATTTT.

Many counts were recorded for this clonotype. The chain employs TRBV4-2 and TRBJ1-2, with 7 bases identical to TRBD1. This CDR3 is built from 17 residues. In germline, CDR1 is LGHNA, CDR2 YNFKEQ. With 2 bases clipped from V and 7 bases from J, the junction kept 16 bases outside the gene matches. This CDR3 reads CASSQQRASTGVGGYTF. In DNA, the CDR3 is TGTGCCAGCAGCCAACAACGGGCCAGTACAGGGGTAGGTGGCTACACCTTC.

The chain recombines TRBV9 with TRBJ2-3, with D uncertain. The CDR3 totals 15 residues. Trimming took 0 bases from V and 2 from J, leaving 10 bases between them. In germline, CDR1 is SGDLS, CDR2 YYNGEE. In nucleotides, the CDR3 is TGTGCCAGCAGCGTAGGGCCAGACTTCACAGATACGCAGTATTTT. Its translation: CASSVGPDFTDTQYF.

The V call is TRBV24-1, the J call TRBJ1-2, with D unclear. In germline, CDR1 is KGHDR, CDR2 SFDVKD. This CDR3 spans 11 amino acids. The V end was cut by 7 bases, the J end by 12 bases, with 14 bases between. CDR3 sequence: CATRTASGNTF. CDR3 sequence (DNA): TGTGCCACCAGAACAGCTTCTGGAAACACCTTC.

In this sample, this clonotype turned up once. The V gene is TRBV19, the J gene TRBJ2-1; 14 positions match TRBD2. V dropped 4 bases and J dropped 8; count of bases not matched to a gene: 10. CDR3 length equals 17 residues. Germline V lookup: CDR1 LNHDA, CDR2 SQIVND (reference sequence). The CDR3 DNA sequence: TGTGCCAGTAGTAGAGTGGGGACTAGCGGGAGTAAGGATGAGCAGTTCTTC. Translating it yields CASSRVGTSGSKDEQFF.

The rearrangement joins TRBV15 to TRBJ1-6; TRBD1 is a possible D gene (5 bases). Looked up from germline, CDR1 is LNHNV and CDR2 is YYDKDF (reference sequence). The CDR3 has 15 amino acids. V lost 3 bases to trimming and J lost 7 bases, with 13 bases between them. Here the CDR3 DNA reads TGTGCCACCAGCAGGGTGGGACCTAGCAATTCACCCCTCCACTTT. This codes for CATSRVGPSNSPLHF.

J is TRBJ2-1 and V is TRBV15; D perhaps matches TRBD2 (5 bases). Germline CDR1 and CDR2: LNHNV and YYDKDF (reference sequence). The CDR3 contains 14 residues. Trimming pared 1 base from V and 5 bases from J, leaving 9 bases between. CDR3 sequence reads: CATSRGTRHNEQFF. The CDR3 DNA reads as TGTGCCACCAGCAGAGGTACTAGGCACAATGAGCAGTTCTTC.